A selection of T cell receptor beta chains follows, all from one sample in a study of regulatory T cells in long-lasting Graves disease. TCRdb passed the multiplex PCR reads through MiXCR, listing each CDR3 protein once. The sample holds over 500,000 distinct CDR3 sequences; around 17% are singletons and the top ten take 15% to 20%. These data also featured in a second study, about T cells in Graves' hyperthyroidism and ophthalmopathy.

The sequencing here drew on peripheral blood mononuclear cells (PBMCs), taken at new diagnosis, from a patient treated with antithyroid drugs. Receptor source: a woman in her 30s with Graves disease. Both conserved end residues are trimmed from each CDR3. Each record gives: D gene, V gene, J gene, CDR3 protein. The D gene is left open where the match is weak.

TRBD2	TRBV7-3	TRBJ2-1	ASSSASSLAGRSDRNSYNEQF
.	TRBV28	TRBJ2-7	ASSFGRGRYSYEQY
.	TRBV12-3/TRBV12-4	TRBJ1-6	ASRFGSSKTGLQSPLH
.	TRBV30	TRBJ1-1	AWSVPVDFKAF
.	TRBV27	TRBJ2-7	ASSLGYGGGSYEQY
.	TRBV28	TRBJ2-7	ASSLLTAYEQY
.	TRBV24-1	TRBJ2-3	ATSGDRDTQY
TRBD2	TRBV3-1	TRBJ2-7	ASSQGLAGTYEQY
TRBD1	TRBV20-1	TRBJ2-5	SASFPGGQETQY
.	TRBV9	TRBJ2-3	ASSVEPAFGDTQY
.	TRBV5-1	.	ASSLVGQGSETQY
.	TRBV28	TRBJ2-3	ASSSEQRISDTQY
TRBD1	TRBV11-1	TRBJ2-7	ASSHMWTGDEQY
.	TRBV2	TRBJ2-7	ASKTPSGEQY
.	TRBV20-1	TRBJ2-1	SARVAFGHNEQF
.	TRBV30	TRBJ2-2	AWSVIMGGDGELF
.	TRBV20-1	TRBJ2-3	SASPAVAADTQY
TRBD2	TRBV20-1	TRBJ2-2	SASKLASGRRSGELF
TRBD1	TRBV5-1	TRBJ1-1	ASSWRGTTGGTEAF
TRBD2	TRBV6-9	TRBJ2-7	ASSFTSGRGEQY
TRBD2	TRBV3-1	TRBJ2-1	ASSGTSGMGPRF
TRBD1	TRBV20-1	TRBJ2-7	SAGTGYEQY
TRBD2	TRBV4-1	TRBJ2-5	ASRSPGTREGTQY
TRBD2	TRBV12-3/TRBV12-4	TRBJ2-3	ASSLWGRADTQY
TRBD1	TRBV29-1	TRBJ2-1	SVGTGGPNEQF
TRBD1	TRBV20-1	TRBJ1-4	SAPGWDRASTNEKLF
.	TRBV2	TRBJ1-1	ASSVPTGRPSNTEAF
TRBD1	TRBV12-3/TRBV12-4	TRBJ2-3	ASSPRQGPDTQY